This T cell receptor beta chain was documented in a study of blood T cells in healthy people across ages (dated by TCRdb to the mid-2010s). With respect to the entire study: In model experiments, template switching captured about one uniquely barcoded TCR beta cDNA molecule for every two T cells. The donors were split into four age groups: young (average around 16 years), middle-aged (roughly 42), aged (more than 60) and long-lived (over 80). To avoid experimental bias, donors of different ages were distributed randomly across sequencing lanes. Two additional independent replicas of 1 million unique cDNA reads from the same blood draw were analyzed for two donors (one aged 18 to 30 and one aged 80 or older). Using deep sequencing normalized with unique cDNA molecular identifiers, the study measured how TCR beta repertoire diversity changes with age. The full study reports these points: Total diversity estimates from one million sequenced T cells were considered lower bounds and underestimates. Observed TCR beta diversity per million T cells fell roughly linearly with age, and a significant reduction was already apparent by age around 39. The long-lived group showed more naive CD4+ T cells, fewer expanded clones and increased TCR diversity than the aged group, suggesting age selection. Observed TCR beta diversity correlated strongly with the percentage of naive T cells measured by flow cytometry. Because profiling used bulk unsorted PBMCs, naive and antigen-experienced compartments could not be compared conclusively. Because the CMV infection status of the donors was unknown, age-related changes in expanded clonotypes may potentially have been confounded.

The 39 donors, aged about 6 to 95 years, were systemically healthy Caucasian individuals from Russia. Approximately 9.3 milliliters of peripheral blood were drawn from each donor into EDTA-treated Vacutainer tubes. Ficoll-Paque density-gradient centrifugation was used to isolate PBMCs, with at least 7 million per sample. Total RNA was extracted from PBMCs with Trizol reagent, with at least 5 micrograms obtained per sample. The percentages of naive CD45RAhigh/CD27high T cells were determined by flow cytometry on a PBMC aliquot from every donor. Concerning this clonotype: Its antigen remains unidentified. Base qualities are not provided; no much larger clone lies one nucleotide away.

Libraries were built with 5' RACE. Sequencing was carried out with an Illumina HiSeq 2500. A second PCR of about 6 to 11 cycles was run with a J-beta primer mix and a sample-barcoded 5' primer. A template-switch 5' adaptor carrying 12 random nucleotides introduced a unique molecular identifier onto each TCR beta cDNA molecule. Each sample yielded at least 2.5 million CDR3-containing paired-end reads. The Mint cDNA synthesis kit, primed by a TRBC-specific oligonucleotide, was used to synthesize first-strand cDNA from all RNA. All cDNA was treated with uracil-DNA glycosylase and then went through a first 18-cycle PCR with the universal primers M1SS and BC2_uni_R. As for the authors' bioinformatics: Normalization of each sample was performed by random selection of 1 million high-quality reads, each carrying a distinct molecular identifier. Reads sharing molecular identifiers were discarded rather than binned into consensus sequences. MiTCR, set to a Q25 quality threshold and the strictest error-elimination algorithm, was used for CDR3 identification, clonotype clustering and error correction. A nonparametric unseen species model with Euler transformation was used to estimate a lower bound on total TCR beta diversity. TCRdb trimmed public reads at Q25 via fastp, called clones via MiXCR and kept in-frame beta chains. Each CDR3 protein appears once, grouped with its most common genes and DNA. TCRdb, not the authors, supplied the V and J calls. Across this sample there are over 700,000 distinct CDR3 sequences, with 53% seen only once. The ten largest clones represent about 42% of the sample.

Relative to germline, V is 0 bases shorter and J is 2 bases shorter, with 8 bases between their ends. The germline V gene encodes CDR1 SGHTA and CDR2 FQGNSA. Its CDR3 holds 14 amino acids, cysteine through phenylalanine. Kept here is only the CDR3 DNA, which spans 42 bases and is read in frame from base 1. The source is a man of 80 years or more in good health. Input material: blood. The chain couples TRBV7-2 to TRBJ2-7, with the D gene uncertain. The CDR3 reads CASSLAPATYEQYF. The DNA sequence is as follows: TGTGCCAGCAGCTTAGCGCCCGCGACCTACGAGCAGTACTTC. Where the CDR3 stops, the reference TRBV7-2 and TRBJ2-7 genes take over; the full variable domain is GAGVSQSPSNKVTEKGKDVELRCDPISGHTALYWYRQSLGQGLEFLIYFQGNSAPDKSGLPSDRFSAERTGGSVSTLTIQRTQQEDSAVYLCASSLAPATYEQYFGPGTRLTVT.